This T cell receptor beta chain was sequenced in a study of blood T cell repertoires in COVID-19. Overall study context: Samples came from the United States, Italy and Spain, spanning acute and convalescent COVID-19.

Profiled with immunoSEQ multiplex PCR; TCRdb holds only in-frame clones, not every one. The sample carries roughly 380,000 clones, about 91% recorded once. The junction had 7 bases not matched to a gene; V was cut back by 7 bases and J by 5 bases. CDR1 is SQVTM and CDR2 is ANQGSEA in the germline V gene. The CDR3 consists of 12 residues. The sample was peripheral blood. This receptor was taken from a woman between 40 and 50 years old with COVID-19, enrolled during active disease. The V gene is TRBV29-1, the J gene TRBJ1-2, with 7 positions matching TRBD1. CDR3 in DNA: TGCAGCGGTGGACAGGCGACTTATGGCTACACCTTC. It translates to CSGGQATYGYTF. Based on the CDR3 plus reference TRBV29-1 and TRBJ1-2, the full variable domain is SAVISQKPSRDICQRGTSLTIQCQVDSQVTMMFWYRQQPGQSLTLIATANQGSEATYESGFVIDKFPISRPNLTFSTLTVSNMSPEDSSIYLCSGGQATYGYTFGSGTRLTVV.